This passage covers 5 T cell receptor beta chains from one sample sequenced in a study of shared clonotypes between healthy human individuals. Naive CD8 cells were CD45RO-negative, positively selected for CCR7, excluding terminally differentiated effector memory CD45RA+ cells. Repertoires were generated with immunoSEQ multiplex PCR, while TCRdb's copy carries only in-frame clones and drops some. The sample shows approximately 840,000 clones, just over 95% of them seen only once. The sequenced sample was naive CD8+ T cells sorted from blood. These receptors came from a young man in good health.

The chain combines TRBV4-1 with TRBJ1-1; TRBD1 agrees at 9 bases. This CDR3 spans 17 amino acids. Per the germline V gene, CDR1 is MGHRA and CDR2 is YSYEKL. Trimming took 6 bases from V and 0 from J; bases not matched to a gene: 11. CDR3 protein: CASSQDRGRDMNTEAFF. In DNA, the CDR3 is TGCGCCAGCAGTCAGGACAGGGGCAGAGACATGAACACTGAAGCTTTCTTT.

This clone appeared a single time. The chain uses TRBV2 and TRBJ2-3, with D perhaps matching TRBD1 (5 bases). Trimming took off 6 bases at V and 3 bases at J, with 16 bases between the two ends. Germline CDR1 reads SNHLY; CDR2 reads FYNNEI. The CDR3 consists of 15 residues. The CDR3 bases are TGTGCCAGCAGGCCTTTCTTGGGGCCTACAGATACGCAGTATTTT. Protein sequence: CASRPFLGPTDTQYF. Full variable domain (outside the CDR3, taken from reference TRBV2 and TRBJ2-3): EPEVTQTPSHQVTQMGQEVILRCVPISNHLYFYWYRQILGQKVEFLVSFYNNEISEKSEIFDDQFSVERPDGSNFTLKIRSTKLEDSAMYFCASRPFLGPTDTQYFGPGTRLTVL.

This sequence joins TRBV10-2 and TRBJ2-4; perhaps TRBD1 as D (6 bases). V shed 9 bases and J shed 5 bases, with 26 bases lying between them. Germline CDR1 reads WSHSY; CDR2 reads SAAADI. The length of the CDR3 is 17 residues. The CDR3 nucleotides read TGCGCCAGGAGGCGAATAGGGACAAGCAAAGAAGAAAACATTCAGTACTTC. Translation: CARRRIGTSKEENIQYF.

With regard to this clone: The same CDR3 arises from other DNA sequences in this sample as well. The V gene is TRBV9, the J gene TRBJ2-1; no clear D gene. The germline V gene encodes CDR1 SGDLS and CDR2 YYNGEE. The CDR3 spans 15 residues. V lost 0 bases and J lost 2, with 9 bases in between. The CDR3 DNA reads as TGTGCCAGCAGCGTAGATGGCGGAACCTACAATGAGCAGTTCTTC. Translation: CASSVDGGTYNEQFF.

The chain carries TRBV18 and TRBJ2-1; 8 nucleotides align to TRBD1. The V segment lost 3 bases and the J segment 0 bases; nucleotides outside the gene matches: 16. The V gene's germline CDR1 is KGHSH and CDR2 LQKENI. The CDR3 spans 20 residues. The CDR3 loop reads CASSPRKEGRGPDSYNEQFF. The CDR3 bases are TGTGCCAGCTCACCCAGAAAAGAGGGCAGGGGGCCTGACTCCTACAATGAGCAGTTCTTC.